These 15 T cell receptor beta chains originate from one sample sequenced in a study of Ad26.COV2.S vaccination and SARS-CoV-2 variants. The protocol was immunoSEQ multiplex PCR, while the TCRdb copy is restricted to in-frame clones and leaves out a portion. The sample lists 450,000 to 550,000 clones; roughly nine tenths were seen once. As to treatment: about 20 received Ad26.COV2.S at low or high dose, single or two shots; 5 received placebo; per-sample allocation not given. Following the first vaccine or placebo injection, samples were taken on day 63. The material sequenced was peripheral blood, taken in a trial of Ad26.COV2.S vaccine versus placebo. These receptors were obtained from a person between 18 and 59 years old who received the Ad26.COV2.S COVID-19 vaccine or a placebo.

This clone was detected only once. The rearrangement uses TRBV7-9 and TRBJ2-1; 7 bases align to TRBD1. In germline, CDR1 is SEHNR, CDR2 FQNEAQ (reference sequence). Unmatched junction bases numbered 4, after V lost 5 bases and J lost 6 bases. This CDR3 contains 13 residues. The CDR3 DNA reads TGTGCCAGCAGCCCCCGGACAGGCAATGAGCAGTTCTTC. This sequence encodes CASSPRTGNEQFF.

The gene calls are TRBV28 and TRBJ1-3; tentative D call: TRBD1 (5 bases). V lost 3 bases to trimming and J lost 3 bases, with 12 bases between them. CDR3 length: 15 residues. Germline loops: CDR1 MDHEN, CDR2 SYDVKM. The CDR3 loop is CASSFEGAGGNTIYF. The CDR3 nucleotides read TGTGCCAGCAGTTTTGAAGGGGCAGGTGGAAACACCATATATTTT.

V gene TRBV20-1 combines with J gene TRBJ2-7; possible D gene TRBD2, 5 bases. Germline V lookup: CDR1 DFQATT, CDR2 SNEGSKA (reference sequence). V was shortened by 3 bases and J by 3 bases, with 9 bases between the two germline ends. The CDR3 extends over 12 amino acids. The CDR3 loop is CSASFGDYEQYF. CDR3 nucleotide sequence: TGCAGTGCTAGTTTCGGGGACTACGAGCAGTACTTC.

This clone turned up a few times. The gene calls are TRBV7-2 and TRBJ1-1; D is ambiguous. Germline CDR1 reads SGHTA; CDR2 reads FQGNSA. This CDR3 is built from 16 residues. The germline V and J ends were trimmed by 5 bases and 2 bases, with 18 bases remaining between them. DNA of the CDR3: TGTGCCAGCAGCCCACAGTTGAATTTGGCAAACACTGAAGCTTTCTTT. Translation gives CASSPQLNLANTEAFF.

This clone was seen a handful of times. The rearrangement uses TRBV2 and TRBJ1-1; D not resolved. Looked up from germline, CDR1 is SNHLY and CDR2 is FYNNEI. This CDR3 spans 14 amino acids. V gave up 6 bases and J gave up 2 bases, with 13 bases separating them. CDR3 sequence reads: CASREREANTEAFF. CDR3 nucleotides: TGTGCCAGCAGGGAGCGGGAGGCCAACACTGAAGCTTTCTTT.

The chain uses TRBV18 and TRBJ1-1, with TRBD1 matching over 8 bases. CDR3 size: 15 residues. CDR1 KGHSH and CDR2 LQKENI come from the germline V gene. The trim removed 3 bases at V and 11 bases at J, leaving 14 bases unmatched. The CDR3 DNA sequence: TGTGCCAGCTCACCCCTAGGACAGGGCGAGGGTGCGGCTTTCTTT. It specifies CASSPLGQGEGAAFF.

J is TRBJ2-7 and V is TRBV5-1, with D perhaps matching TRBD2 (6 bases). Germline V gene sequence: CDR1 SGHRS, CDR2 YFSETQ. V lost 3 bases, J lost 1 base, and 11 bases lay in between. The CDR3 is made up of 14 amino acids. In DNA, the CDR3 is TGCGCCAGCAGCTGGCGGGACGGTTCCTACGAGCAGTACTTC. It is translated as CASSWRDGSYEQYF. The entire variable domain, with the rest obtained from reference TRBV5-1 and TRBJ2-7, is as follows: KAGVTQTPRYLIKTRGQQVTLSCSPISGHRSVSWYQQTPGQGLQFLFEYFSETQRNKGNFPGRFSGRQFSNSRSEMNVSTLELGDSALYLCASSWRDGSYEQYFGPGTRLTVT.

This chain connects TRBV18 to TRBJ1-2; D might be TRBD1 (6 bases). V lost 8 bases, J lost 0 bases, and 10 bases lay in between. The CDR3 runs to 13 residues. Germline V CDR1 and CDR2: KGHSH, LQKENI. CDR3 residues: CASQGSANYGYTF. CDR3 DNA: TGTGCCAGCCAGGGGTCTGCTAACTATGGCTACACCTTC.

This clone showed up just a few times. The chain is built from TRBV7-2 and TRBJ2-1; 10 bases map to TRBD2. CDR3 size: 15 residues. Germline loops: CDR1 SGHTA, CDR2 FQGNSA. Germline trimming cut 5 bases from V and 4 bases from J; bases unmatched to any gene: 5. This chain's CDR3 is CASSVTSGYYNEQFF. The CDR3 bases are TGTGCCAGCAGCGTGACTAGCGGGTATTACAATGAGCAGTTCTTC.

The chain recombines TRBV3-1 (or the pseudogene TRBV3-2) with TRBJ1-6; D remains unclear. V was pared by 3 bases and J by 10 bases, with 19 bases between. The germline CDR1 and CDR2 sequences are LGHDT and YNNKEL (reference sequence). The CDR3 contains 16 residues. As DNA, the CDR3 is TGTGCCAGCAGCCAGGCCCTTGGGGTAGTTCGCTCACCCCTCCACTTT. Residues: CASSQALGVVRSPLHF.

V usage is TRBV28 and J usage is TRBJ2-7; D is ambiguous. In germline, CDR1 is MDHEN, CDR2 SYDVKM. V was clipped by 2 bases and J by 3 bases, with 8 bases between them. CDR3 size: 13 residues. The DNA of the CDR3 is TGTGCCAGCAGTTTAGGCAGCCACTACGAGCAGTACTTC. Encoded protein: CASSLGSHYEQYF.

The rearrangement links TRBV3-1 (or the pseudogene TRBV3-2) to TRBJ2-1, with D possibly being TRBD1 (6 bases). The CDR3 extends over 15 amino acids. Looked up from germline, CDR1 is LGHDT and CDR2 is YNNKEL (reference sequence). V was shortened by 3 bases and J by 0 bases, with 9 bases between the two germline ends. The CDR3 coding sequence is TGTGCCAGCAGCCAGGGACACTCCTCCTACAATGAGCAGTTCTTC. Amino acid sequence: CASSQGHSSYNEQFF.

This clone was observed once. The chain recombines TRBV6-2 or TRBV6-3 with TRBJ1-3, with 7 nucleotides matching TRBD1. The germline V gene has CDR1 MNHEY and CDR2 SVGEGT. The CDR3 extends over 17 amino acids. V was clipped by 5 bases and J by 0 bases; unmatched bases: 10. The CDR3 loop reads CASSHRTQGPSGNTIYF. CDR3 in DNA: TGTGCCAGCAGTCACCGTACACAGGGGCCCTCTGGAAACACCATATATTTT.

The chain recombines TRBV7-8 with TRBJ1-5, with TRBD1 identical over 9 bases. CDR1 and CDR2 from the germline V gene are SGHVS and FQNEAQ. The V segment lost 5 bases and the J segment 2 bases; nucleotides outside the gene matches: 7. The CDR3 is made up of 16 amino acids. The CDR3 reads CASSPNRGQGNQPQHF. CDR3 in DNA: TGTGCCAGCAGCCCGAACAGGGGGCAAGGCAATCAGCCCCAGCATTTT.

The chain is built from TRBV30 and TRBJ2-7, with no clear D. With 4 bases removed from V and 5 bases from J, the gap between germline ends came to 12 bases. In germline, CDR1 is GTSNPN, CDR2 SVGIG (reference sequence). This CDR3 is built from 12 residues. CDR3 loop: CAWTYQRHEQYF. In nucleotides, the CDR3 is TGTGCCTGGACATACCAGCGCCACGAGCAGTACTTC.